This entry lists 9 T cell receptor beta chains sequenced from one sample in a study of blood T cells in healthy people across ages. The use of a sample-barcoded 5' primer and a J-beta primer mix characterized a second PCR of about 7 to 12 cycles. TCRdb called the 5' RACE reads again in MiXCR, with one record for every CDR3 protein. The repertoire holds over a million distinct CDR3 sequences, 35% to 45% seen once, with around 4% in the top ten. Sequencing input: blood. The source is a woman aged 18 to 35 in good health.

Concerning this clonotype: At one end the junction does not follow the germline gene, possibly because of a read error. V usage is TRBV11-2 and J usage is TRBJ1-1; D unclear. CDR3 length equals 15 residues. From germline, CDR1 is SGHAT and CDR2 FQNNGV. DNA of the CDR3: TGTGCCAGCAGCTTAGTGGGCCAGAAGAACGCTGAAGCTTTCTTT. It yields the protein CASSLVGQKNAEAFF.

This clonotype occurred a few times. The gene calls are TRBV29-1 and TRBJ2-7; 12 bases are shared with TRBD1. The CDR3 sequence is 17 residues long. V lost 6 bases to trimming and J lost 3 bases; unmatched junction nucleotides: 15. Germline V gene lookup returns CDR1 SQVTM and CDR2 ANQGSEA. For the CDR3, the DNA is TGCAGCGTCAGAGAGGGACAGGGGGCGGTTTTTGGCTACGAGCAGTACTTC. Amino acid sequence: CSVREGQGAVFGYEQYF.

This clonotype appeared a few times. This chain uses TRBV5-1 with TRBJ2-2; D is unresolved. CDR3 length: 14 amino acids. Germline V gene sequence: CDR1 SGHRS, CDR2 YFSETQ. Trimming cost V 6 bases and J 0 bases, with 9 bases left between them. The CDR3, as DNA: TGCGCCAGCAATTCAAATCCGAACACCGGGGAGCTGTTTTTT. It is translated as CASNSNPNTGELFF.

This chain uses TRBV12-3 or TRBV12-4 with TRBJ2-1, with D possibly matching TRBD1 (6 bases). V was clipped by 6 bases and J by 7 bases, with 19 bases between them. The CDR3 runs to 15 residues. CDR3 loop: CASSPGQFKKNEQFF. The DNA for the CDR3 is TGTGCCAGCAGCCCTGGACAGTTTAAGAAAAATGAGCAGTTCTTC.

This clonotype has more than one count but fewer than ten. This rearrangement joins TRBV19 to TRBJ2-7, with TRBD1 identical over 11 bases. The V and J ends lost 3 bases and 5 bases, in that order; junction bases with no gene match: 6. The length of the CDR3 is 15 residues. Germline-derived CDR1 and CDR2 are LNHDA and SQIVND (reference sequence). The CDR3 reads CASSMGTGGQDEQYF. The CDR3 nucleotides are TGTGCCAGTAGTATGGGGACAGGGGGTCAGGACGAGCAGTACTTC.

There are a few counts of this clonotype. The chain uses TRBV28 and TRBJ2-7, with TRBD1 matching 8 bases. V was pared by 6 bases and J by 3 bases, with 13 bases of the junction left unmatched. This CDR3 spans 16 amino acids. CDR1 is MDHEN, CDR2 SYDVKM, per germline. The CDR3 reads CASSQETGAELYEQYF. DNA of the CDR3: TGTGCCAGCAGCCAAGAGACAGGGGCAGAACTCTACGAGCAGTACTTC.

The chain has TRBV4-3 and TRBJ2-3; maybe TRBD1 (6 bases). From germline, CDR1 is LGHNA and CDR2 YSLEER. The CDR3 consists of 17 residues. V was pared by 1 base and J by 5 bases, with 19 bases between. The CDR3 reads CASSQVWARGRVDTQYF. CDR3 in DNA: TGCGCCAGCAGCCAAGTATGGGCCAGGGGACGAGTAGATACGCAGTATTTT.

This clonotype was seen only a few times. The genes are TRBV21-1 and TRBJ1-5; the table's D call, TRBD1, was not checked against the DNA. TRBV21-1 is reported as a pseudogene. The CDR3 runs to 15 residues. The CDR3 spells CASSHRTGGDQPQHF. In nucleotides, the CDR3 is TGTGCCAGCAGCCACAGGACAGGGGGCGACCAGCCCCAGCATTTT.

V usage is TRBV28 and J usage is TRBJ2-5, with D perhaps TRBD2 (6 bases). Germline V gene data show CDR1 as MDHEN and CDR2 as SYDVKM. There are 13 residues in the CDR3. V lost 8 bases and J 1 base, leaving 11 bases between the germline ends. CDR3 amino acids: CASGNGGQETQYF. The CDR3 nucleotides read TGTGCCAGCGGAAACGGGGGCCAAGAGACCCAGTACTTC.